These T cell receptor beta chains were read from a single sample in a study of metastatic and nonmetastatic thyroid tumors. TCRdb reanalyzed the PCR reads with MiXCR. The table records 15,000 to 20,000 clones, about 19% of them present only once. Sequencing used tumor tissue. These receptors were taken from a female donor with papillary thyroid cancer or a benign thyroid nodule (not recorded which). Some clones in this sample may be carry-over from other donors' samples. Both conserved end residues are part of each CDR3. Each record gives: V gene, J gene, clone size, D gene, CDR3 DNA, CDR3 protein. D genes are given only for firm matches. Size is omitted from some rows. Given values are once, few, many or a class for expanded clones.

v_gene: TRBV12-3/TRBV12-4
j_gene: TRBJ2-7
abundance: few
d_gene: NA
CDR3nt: TGTGCCAGCAGTTTTAGGGTGACTAACTACGAGCAGTACTTC
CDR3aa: CASSFRVTNYEQYF

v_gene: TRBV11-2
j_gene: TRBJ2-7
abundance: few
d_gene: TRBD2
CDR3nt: TGTGCCAGCAGCTTAGATAGTTGGGGGGGTTACGAGCAGTACTTC
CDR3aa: CASSLDSWGGYEQYF

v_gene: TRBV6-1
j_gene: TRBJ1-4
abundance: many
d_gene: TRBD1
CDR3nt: TGTGCCAGCAGTGACACAGGTTGGGACAGTCGAGGAAAACTGTTTTTT
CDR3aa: CASSDTGWDSRGKLFF

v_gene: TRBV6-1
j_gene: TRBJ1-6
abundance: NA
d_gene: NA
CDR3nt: TGTGCCAGCAGCTCGGGTCTTAGCTCCTATAATTCACCCCTCCACTTT
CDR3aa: CASSSGLSSYNSPLHF

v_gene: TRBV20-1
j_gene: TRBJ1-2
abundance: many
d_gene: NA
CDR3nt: TGCAGTGCTAGCCAAGGGGCGAACTATGGCTACACCTTC
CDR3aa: CSASQGANYGYTF

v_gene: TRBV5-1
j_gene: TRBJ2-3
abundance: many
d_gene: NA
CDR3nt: TGCGCCAGCAGCTTGGCCTTCGGGTTTCGATCAGATACGCAGTATTTT
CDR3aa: CASSLAFGFRSDTQYF

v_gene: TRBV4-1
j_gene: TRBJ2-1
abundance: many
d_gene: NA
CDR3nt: TGCGCCAGCAGCCAGCCGGGGTCCGAGCAGTTCTTC
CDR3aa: CASSQPGSEQFF

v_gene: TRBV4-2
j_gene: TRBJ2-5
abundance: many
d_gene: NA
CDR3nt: TGTGCCAGCAGCCAAGATCCCACCGGAGGGGCTGAGGAGACCCAGTACTTC
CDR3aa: CASSQDPTGGAEETQYF

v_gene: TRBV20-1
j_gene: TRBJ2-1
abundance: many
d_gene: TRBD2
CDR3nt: TGCAGTGCTAACGTGTTGACTAGCGGGAGGGTTGAGCAGTTCTTC
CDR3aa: CSANVLTSGRVEQFF

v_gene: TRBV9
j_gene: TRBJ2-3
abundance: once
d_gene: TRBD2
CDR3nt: TGTGCCAGCAGCGTGGCGGGGACTAGCGTGGGTCGAGATACGCAGTATTTT
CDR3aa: CASSVAGTSVGRDTQYF

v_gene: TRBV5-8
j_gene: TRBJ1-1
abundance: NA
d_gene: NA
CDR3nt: TGTGCCAGCAGCTTGGCCTGGGGCAGAACAACTGAAGCTTTCTTT
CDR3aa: CASSLAWGRTTEAFF

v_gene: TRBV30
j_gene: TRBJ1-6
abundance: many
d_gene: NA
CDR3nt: TGTGCCGGCCTAGACCGACGGGGGTATAATTCACCCCTCCACTTT
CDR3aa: CAGLDRRGYNSPLHF

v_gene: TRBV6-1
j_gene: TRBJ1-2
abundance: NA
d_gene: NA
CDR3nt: TGTGCCAGCAGTGACGAAAACAGGGCCACTAACTATGGCTACACCTTC
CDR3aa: CASSDENRATNYGYTF

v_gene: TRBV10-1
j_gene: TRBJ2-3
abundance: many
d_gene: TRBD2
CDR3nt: TGCGCCAGCAGCGGAGAGACTAGCGCGGACACAGATACGCAGTATTTT
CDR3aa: CASSGETSADTDTQYF

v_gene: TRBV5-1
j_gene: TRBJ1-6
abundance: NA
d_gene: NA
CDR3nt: TGCGCCAGCAGCTGGCAGGGCCCCTATAATTCACCCCTCCACTTT
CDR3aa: CASSWQGPYNSPLHF

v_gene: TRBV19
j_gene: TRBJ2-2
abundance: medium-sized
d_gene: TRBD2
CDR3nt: TGTGCCAGTAGTATCACGGGGGGGAACACCGGGGAGCTGTTTTTT
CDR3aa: CASSITGGNTGELFF

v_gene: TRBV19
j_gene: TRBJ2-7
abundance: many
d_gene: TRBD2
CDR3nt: TGTGCCAGTAGTCCAGGACTAGCTTTTAGCTACGAGCAGTACTTC
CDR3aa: CASSPGLAFSYEQYF

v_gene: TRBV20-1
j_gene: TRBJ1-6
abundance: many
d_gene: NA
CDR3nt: TGCAGTGCCCAACGGGCGGTCAATTCACCCCTCCACTTT
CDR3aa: CSAQRAVNSPLHF

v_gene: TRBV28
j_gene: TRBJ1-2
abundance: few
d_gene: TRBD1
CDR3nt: TGTGCCAGCAGCATAGGACAGGGGATGGGTAACTATGGCTACACCTTC
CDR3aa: CASSIGQGMGNYGYTF

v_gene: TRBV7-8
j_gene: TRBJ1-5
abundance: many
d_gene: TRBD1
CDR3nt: TGTGCCAGCAGCTCATTACAGGGGATGGAGCCCCAGCATTTT
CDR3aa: CASSSLQGMEPQHF

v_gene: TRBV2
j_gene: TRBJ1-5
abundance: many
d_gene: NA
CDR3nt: TGTGCCAGCGGATATAGCAATCAGCCCCAGCATTTT
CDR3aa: CASGYSNQPQHF

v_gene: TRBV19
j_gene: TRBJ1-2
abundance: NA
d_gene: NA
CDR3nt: TGTGCCAGTAGTAGGACAGAAACGCCCTCTGGCTACACCTTC
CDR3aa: CASSRTETPSGYTF

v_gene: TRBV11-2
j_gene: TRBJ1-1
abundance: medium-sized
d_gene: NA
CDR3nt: TGTGCCAGCAGCCTAAGCCCGGGTATCACTGAAGCTTTCTTT
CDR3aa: CASSLSPGITEAFF

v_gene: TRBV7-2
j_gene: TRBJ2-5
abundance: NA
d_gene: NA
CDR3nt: TGTGCCAGCAGCTGGGGGGACTCCAAAGAGACCCAGTACTTC
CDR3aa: CASSWGDSKETQYF

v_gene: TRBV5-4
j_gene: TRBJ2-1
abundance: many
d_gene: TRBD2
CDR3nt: TGTGCCAGCAGCTTGGCGTTAGCGGGAGCCAACAATGAGCAGTTCTTC
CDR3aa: CASSLALAGANNEQFF

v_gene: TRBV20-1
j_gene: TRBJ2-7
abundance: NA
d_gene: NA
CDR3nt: TGCAGTGCCACGGGACGGTCAACCTCCTACGAGCAGTACTTC
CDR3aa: CSATGRSTSYEQYF

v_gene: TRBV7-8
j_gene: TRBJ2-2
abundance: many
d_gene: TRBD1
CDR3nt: TGTGCCAGCAGCGCGGAGTGGACAGGGGGCACCGGGGAGCTGTTTTTT
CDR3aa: CASSAEWTGGTGELFF

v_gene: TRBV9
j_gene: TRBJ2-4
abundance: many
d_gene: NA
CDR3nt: TGTGCCAGCAGCGTAGGAGACGCCCGGTCTGACATTCAGTACTTC
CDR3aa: CASSVGDARSDIQYF

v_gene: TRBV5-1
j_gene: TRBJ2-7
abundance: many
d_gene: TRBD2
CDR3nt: TGCGCCAGCAGCGACCGAGAGGGCGGGAGGCTGTACGAGCAGTACTTC
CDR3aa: CASSDREGGRLYEQYF

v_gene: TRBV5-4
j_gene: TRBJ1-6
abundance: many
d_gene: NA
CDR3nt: TGTGCCAGCAGCTTGGGGACTTATTCACCCCTCCACTTT
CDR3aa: CASSLGTYSPLHF

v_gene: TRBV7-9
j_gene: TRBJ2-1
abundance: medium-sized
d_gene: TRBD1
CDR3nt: TGTGCCAGCAGCTATACAGGGGGTACCTACAATGAGCAGTTCTTC
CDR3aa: CASSYTGGTYNEQFF

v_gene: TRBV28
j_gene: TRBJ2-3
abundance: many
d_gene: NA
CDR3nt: TGTGCCAGCAGTTTAACCCCAGATACGCAGTATTTT
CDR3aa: CASSLTPDTQYF

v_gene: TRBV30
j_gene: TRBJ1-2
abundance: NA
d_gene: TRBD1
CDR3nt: TGTGCCTGGAGTGTACCGGGACAGGGTTATCTGTATTGCTACACCTTC
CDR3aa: CAWSVPGQGYLYCYTF

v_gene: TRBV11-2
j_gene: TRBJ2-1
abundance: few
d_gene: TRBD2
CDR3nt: TGTGCCAGCAGCTTGGTAGCGGGAGAAAAGAATGAGCAGTTCTTC
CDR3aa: CASSLVAGEKNEQFF

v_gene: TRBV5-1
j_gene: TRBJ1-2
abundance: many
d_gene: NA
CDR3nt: TGCGCCAGCAGCTTGGGGGGGCGCGCGAACTATGGCTACACCTTC
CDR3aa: CASSLGGRANYGYTF

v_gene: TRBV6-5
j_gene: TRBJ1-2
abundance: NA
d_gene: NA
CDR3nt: TGTGCCAGCAGTTACTCTGGGCAGGGAGTATATGGCTACACCTTC
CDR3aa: CASSYSGQGVYGYTF

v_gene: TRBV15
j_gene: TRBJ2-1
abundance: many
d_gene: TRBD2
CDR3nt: TGTGCCACCAGCAGATATAGCGGGAGATTGCAGTTCTTC
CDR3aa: CATSRYSGRLQFF

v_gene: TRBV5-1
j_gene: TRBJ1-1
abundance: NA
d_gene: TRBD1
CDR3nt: TGCGCCAGCAGCTTGGTGGTACAGGGGGTGAGGACTGAAGCTTTCTTT
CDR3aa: CASSLVVQGVRTEAFF

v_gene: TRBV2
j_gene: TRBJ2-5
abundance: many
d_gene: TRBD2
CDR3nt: TGTGCCAGCAGTGAGGGGGGATCCCAGCGGGACCCCCAAGAGACCCAGTACTTC
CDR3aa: CASSEGGSQRDPQETQYF

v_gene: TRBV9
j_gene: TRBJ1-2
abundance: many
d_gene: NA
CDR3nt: TGTGCCAGCAGCGCCACTTATGGTGGCTACACCTTC
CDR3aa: CASSATYGGYTF

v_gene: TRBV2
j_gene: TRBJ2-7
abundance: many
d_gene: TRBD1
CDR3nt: TGTGCCAGCAGTGATTGGACGGACAGGTCCTACGAGCAGTACTTC
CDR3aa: CASSDWTDRSYEQYF

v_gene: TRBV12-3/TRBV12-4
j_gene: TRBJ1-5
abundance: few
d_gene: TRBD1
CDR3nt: TGTGCCAGCAAACAGGGGGGCAATCAGCCCCAGCATTTT
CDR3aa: CASKQGGNQPQHF